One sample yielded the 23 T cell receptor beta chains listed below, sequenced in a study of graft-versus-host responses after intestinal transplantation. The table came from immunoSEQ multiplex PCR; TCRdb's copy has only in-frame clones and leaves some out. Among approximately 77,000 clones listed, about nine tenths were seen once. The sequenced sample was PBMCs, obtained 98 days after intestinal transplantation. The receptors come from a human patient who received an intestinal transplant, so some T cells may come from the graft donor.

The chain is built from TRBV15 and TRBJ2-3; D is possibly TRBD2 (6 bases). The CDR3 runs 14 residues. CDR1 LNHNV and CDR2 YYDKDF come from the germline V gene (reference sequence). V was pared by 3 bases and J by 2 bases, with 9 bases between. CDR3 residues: CATSSRGVTDTQYF. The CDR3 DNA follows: TGTGCCACCAGCAGTCGCGGGGTCACAGATACGCAGTATTTT. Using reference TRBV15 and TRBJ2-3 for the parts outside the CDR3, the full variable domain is DAMVIQNPRYQVTQFGKPVTLSCSQTLNHNVMYWYQQKSSQAPKLLFHYYDKDFNNEADTPDNFQSRRPNTSFCFLDIRSPGLGDTAMYLCATSSRGVTDTQYFGPGTRLTVL.

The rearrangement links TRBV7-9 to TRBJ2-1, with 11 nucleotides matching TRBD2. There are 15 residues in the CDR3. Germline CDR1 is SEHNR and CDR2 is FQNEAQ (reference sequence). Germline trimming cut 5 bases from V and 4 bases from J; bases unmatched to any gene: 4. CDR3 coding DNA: TGTGCCAGCAGCCCTGTAGCGGGAGGGTACAATGAGCAGTTCTTC. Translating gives CASSPVAGGYNEQFF.

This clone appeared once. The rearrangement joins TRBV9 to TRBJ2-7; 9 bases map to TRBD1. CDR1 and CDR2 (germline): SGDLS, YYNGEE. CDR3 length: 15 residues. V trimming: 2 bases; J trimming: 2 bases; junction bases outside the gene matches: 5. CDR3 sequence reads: CASSVPGQGPYEQYF. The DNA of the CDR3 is TGTGCCAGCAGCGTGCCGGGACAGGGCCCCTACGAGCAGTACTTC.

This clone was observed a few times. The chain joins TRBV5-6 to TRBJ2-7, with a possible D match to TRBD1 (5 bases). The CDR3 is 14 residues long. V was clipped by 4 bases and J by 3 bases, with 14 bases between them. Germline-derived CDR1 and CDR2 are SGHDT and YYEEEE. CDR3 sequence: CASSPAPTGYEQYF. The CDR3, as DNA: TGTGCCAGCAGCCCAGCCCCCACAGGCTACGAGCAGTACTTC.

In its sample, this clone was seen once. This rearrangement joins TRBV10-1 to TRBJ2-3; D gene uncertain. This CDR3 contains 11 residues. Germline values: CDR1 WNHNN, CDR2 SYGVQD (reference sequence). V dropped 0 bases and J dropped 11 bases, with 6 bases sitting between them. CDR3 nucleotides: TGCGCCAGCAGTGAGTCAAGGCGGCAGTATTTT. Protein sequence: CASSESRRQYF.

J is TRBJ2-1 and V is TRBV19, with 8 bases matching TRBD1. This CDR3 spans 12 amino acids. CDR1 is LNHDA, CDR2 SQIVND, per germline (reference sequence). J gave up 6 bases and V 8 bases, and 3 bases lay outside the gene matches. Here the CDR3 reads CASGQGINEQFF. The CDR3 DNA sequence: TGTGCCAGTGGACAGGGTATCAATGAGCAGTTCTTC.

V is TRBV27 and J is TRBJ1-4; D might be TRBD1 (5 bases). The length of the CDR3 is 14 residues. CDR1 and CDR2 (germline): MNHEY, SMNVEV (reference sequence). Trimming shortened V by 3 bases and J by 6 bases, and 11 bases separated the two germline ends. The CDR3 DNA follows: TGTGCCAGCAGTTTCGCCAGGGACGATGAAAAACTGTTTTTT. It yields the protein CASSFARDDEKLFF.

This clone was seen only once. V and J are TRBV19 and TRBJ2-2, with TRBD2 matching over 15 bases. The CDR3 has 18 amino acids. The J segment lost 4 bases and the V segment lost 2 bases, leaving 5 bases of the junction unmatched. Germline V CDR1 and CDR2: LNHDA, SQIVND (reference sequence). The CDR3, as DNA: TGTGCCAGTAGTATAAAACGGACTAGCGGGGGGGCCACCGGGGAGCTGTTTTTT. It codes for CASSIKRTSGGATGELFF.

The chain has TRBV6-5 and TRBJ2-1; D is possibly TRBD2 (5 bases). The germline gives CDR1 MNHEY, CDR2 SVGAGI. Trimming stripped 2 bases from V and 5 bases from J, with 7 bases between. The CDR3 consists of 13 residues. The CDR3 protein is CASSYRLHNEQFF. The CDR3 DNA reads TGTGCCAGCAGTTACCGACTACACAATGAGCAGTTCTTC.

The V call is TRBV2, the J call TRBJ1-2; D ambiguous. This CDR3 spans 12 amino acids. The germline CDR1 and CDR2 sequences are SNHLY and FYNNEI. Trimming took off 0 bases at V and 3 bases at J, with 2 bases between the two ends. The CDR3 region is CASSEADYGYTF. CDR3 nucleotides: TGTGCCAGCAGTGAAGCGGACTATGGCTACACCTTC.

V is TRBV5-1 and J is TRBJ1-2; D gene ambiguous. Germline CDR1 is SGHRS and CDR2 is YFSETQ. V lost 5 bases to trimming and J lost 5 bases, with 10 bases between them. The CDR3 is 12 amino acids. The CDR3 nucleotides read TGCGCCAGCAGACCTCAGGATTATGGCTACACCTTC. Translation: CASRPQDYGYTF.

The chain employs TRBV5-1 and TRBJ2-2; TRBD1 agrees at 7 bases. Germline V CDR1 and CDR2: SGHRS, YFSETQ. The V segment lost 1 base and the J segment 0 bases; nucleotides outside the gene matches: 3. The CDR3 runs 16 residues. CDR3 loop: CASSLRGQSNTGELFF. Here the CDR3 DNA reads TGCGCCAGCAGCTTGAGGGGGCAGTCGAACACCGGGGAGCTGTTTTTT.

CDR3: CASSGGETQYF. DNA of the CDR3: TGTGCCAGCAGTGGCGGAGAGACCCAGTACTTC. This chain uses TRBV27 with TRBJ2-5; D is undetermined. V shed 5 bases and J shed 4 bases, with 5 bases lying between them. This CDR3 has 11 amino acids. Germline CDR1 MNHEY, CDR2 SMNVEV (reference sequence).

The CDR3 DNA sequence: TGTGCCAGCAGACAGGGACAGGGGTTTCAAGAGACCCAGTACTTC. It codes for CASRQGQGFQETQYF. The chain is built from TRBV6-5 and TRBJ2-5; TRBD1 matches at 10 bases. V lost 6 bases to trimming and J lost 2 bases; unmatched junction nucleotides: 6. The CDR3 loop spans 15 amino acids. Germline values: CDR1 MNHEY, CDR2 SVGAGI.

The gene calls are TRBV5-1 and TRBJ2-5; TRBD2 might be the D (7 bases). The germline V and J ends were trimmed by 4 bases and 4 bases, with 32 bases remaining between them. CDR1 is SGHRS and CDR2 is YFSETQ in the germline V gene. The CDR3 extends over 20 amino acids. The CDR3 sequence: CASSPSSMGGALVFGETQYF. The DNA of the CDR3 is TGCGCCAGCAGCCCCAGCTCTATGGGGGGGGCTTTGGTTTTTGGAGAGACCCAGTACTTC.

This CDR3 reads CASSLAAQPNYEQYF. The DNA of the CDR3 is TGTGCCAGCAGCTTAGCCGCACAGCCGAACTACGAGCAGTACTTC. This chain joins TRBV7-6 and TRBJ2-7; no reliable D call. This CDR3 region has 15 residues. V was clipped by 0 bases and J by 3 bases, with 12 bases between them. Germline V gives CDR1 SGHVS, CDR2 FNYEAQ.

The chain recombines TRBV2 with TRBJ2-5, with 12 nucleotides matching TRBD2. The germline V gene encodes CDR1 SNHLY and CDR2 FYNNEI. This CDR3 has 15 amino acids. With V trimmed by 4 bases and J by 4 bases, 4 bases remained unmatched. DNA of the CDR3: TGTGCCAGCAGTGGACTAGCGGGAGCCGCAGAGACCCAGTACTTC. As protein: CASSGLAGAAETQYF.

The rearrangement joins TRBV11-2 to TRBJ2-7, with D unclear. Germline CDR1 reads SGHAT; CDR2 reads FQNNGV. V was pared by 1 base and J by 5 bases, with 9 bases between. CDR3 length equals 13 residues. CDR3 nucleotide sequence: TGTGCCAGCAGCTTAGTACCGACCAACGAGCAGTACTTC. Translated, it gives CASSLVPTNEQYF.

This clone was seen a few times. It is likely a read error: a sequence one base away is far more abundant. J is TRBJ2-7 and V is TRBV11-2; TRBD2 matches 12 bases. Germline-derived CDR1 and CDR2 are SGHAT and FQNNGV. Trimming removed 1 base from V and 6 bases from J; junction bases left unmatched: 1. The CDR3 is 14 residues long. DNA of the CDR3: TGTGCCAGCAGCTTAGGGACTAGCGGGATCGAGCAGTACTTC. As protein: CASSLGTSGIEQYF.

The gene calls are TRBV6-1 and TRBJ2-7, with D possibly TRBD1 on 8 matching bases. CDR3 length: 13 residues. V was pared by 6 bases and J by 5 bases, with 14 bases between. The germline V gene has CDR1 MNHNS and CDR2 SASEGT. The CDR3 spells CASRPTGGDEQYF. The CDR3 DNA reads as TGTGCCAGCAGACCTACAGGGGGGGACGAGCAGTACTTC.

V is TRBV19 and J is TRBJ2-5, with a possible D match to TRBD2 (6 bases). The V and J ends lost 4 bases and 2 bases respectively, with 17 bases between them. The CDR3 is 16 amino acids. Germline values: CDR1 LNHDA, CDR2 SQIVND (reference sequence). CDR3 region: CASSTPGRGPQETQYF. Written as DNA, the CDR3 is TGTGCCAGTAGTACCCCTGGGCGGGGCCCTCAAGAGACCCAGTACTTC.

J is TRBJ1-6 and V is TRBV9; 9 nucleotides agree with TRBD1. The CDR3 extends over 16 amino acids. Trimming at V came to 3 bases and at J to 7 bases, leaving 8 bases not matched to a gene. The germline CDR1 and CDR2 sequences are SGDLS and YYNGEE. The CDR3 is CASSDYPGQGNSPLHF. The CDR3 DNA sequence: TGTGCCAGCAGCGACTACCCCGGACAGGGGAATTCACCCCTCCACTTT.

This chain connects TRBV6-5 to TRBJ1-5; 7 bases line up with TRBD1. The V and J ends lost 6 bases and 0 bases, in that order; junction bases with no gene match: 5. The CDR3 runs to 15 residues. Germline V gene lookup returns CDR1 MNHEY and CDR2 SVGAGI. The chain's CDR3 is CASSGYRGSNQPQHF. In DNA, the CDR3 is TGTGCCAGCAGCGGGTACAGGGGTAGCAATCAGCCCCAGCATTTT.